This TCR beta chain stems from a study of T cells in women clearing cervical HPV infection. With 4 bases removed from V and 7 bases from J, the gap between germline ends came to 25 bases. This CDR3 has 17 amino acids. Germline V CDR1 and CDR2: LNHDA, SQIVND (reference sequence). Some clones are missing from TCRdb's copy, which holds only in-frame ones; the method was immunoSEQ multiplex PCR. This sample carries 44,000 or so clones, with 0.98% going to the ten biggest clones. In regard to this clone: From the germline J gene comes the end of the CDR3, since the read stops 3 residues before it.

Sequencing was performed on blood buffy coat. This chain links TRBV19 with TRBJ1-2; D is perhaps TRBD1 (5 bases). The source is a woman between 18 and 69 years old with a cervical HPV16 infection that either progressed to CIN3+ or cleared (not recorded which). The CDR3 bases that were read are TGTGCCAGTAGTACCCGGGAGGCAGGGCGGTCCTCTCGTGGC. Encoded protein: CASSTREAGRSSRG. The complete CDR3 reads CASSTREAGRSSRGYTF.